This T cell receptor beta chain appears in the sequencing data of a study of T cell repertoires in cytomegalovirus infection. J lost 1 base, V lost 3 bases, and 6 bases had no gene match. Germline lookup yields CDR1 SGDLS and CDR2 YYNGEE. The CDR3 extends over 15 amino acids. One entry per CDR3 protein results from TCRdb running MiXCR on the reads. This table holds some 920,000 distinct CDR3 sequences, 30% to 40% found once. About this clonotype: Its cognate antigen is unknown.

The rearrangement joins TRBV9 to TRBJ2-7; 8 bases fit TRBD1. This sample comprised cultured CD8+ T cells from PBMCs, obtained from culture after CMV antigen stimulation. The source is a human donor in good health (CMV status not recorded). Some clones in this sample may be carry-over from other donors' samples. The CDR3 bases are TGTGCCAGCAGCGCGGCCGGGACAGGTTCCTACGAGCAGTACTTC. This gives the protein CASSAAGTGSYEQYF.